These 9 T cell receptor beta chains originate from one sample sequenced in a study of cytomegalovirus exposure and HLA in healthy donors. The PCR was carried out with 60 Vbeta primers and 13 Jbeta primers. The data were produced by immunoSEQ multiplex PCR, yet TCRdb's version contains in-frame clones alone and is incomplete. The repertoire consists of under 45,000 clones, with approximately 75% occurring once and the leading ten covering approximately 1.5%. The specimen sequenced was PBMCs. Receptors originate from a man aged 25 to 45 in good health and CMV-seronegative.

The gene calls are TRBV18 and TRBJ1-5, with TRBD1 matching 8 bases. Germline assignment: CDR1 KGHSH and CDR2 LQKENI. J was trimmed by 2 bases and V by 5 bases; bases with no gene match: 5. The CDR3 runs 15 residues. The CDR3 reads CASSKDREGNQPQHF. The CDR3 nucleotides are TGTGCCAGCTCAAAGGACAGGGAGGGCAATCAGCCCCAGCATTTT. Full variable domain (remainder filled in from reference TRBV18 and TRBJ1-5): NAGVMQNPRHLVRRRGQEARLRCSPMKGHSHVYWYRQLPEEGLKFMVYLQKENIIDESGMPKERFSAEFPKEGPSILRIQQVVRGDSAAYFCASSKDREGNQPQHFGDGTRLSIL.

This chain uses TRBV6-1 with TRBJ1-5, with a tentative D call TRBD1 (6 bases). V lost 7 bases and J lost 7, with 8 bases in between. Germline V gene data show CDR1 as MNHNS and CDR2 as SASEGT. CDR3 length: 11 residues. The chain's CDR3 is CASKGDQPQHF. The CDR3 bases are TGTGCCAGCAAGGGGGACCAGCCCCAGCATTTT.

The V and J genes are TRBV5-1 and TRBJ1-2; 7 bases match TRBD1. Losses at the gene ends were 4 bases for V and 0 bases for J; bases not matched to a gene: 9. CDR1 and CDR2 from the germline V gene are SGHRS and YFSETQ. The CDR3 extends over 16 amino acids. This CDR3 is CASSGGTVLANYGYTF. The CDR3 DNA follows: TGCGCCAGCAGCGGAGGGACAGTCTTAGCTAACTATGGCTACACCTTC.

The rearrangement links TRBV9 to TRBJ2-2; D possibly corresponds to TRBD1 (6 bases). The CDR3 is 15 amino acids. V was shortened by 3 bases and J by 4 bases, with 13 bases between the two germline ends. Germline V gives CDR1 SGDLS, CDR2 YYNGEE. CDR3 coding DNA: TGTGCCAGCAGCGCCCTACAGGGTGGCACCGGGGAGCTGTTTTTT. It encodes CASSALQGGTGELFF.

The rearrangement links TRBV19 to TRBJ1-1, with D tentatively TRBD1 (6 bases). This CDR3 is built from 14 residues. With 5 bases removed from V and 5 bases from J, the gap between germline ends came to 15 bases. Germline assignment: CDR1 LNHDA and CDR2 SQIVND (reference sequence). Written as DNA, the CDR3 is TGTGCCAGTAGTGTTGAGACAGGTTGGACTGAAGCTTTCTTT. It specifies CASSVETGWTEAFF.

The rearrangement links TRBV12-5 to TRBJ2-1, with 9 positions matching TRBD2. The junction had 3 bases not matched to a gene; V was cut back by 2 bases and J by 4 bases. There are 15 residues in the CDR3. Germline CDR1 is LGHNT and CDR2 is FRNRAP. The CDR3 loop is CASGLRAGGYNEQFF. CDR3 coding DNA: TGTGCTAGTGGTTTGAGAGCGGGAGGATACAATGAGCAGTTCTTC.

CDR3 sequence reads: CASSQDAGKSEQYF. The CDR3 coding sequence is TGTGCCAGCAGCCAAGATGCCGGTAAGAGCGAGCAGTACTTC. This chain joins TRBV4-2 and TRBJ2-7; D not certain. This CDR3 is 14 amino acids long. CDR1 LGHNA and CDR2 YNFKEQ come from the germline V gene. The V gene lost 0 bases and the J gene lost 6 bases, with 12 bases spanning the gap.

This chain connects TRBV10-3 to TRBJ2-7; 8 bases agree with TRBD2. V was pared by 8 bases and J by 4 bases, with 10 bases of the junction left unmatched. The V gene's germline CDR1 is ENHRY and CDR2 SYGVKD. This CDR3 spans 14 amino acids. CDR3 DNA: TGTGCCATCCGCCCGGGAGGGGATTTTTACGAGCAGTACTTC. Encoded protein: CAIRPGGDFYEQYF.

The CDR3 bases are TGTGCCAGCAGCTTAAGCCGGGGTGTTAACACTGAAGCTTTCTTT. Protein sequence: CASSLSRGVNTEAFF. This chain uses TRBV7-2 with TRBJ1-1; the D is unclear. The V gene's germline CDR1 is SGHTA and CDR2 FQGNSA. This CDR3 has 15 residues. The V end lost 2 bases, the J end lost 2 bases, and 12 bases lay between the germline ends.